Listed here are 6 T cell receptor beta chains from one sample, sequenced in a study of blood T cells in healthy people across ages. The use of a sample-barcoded 5' primer and a J-beta primer mix characterized a second PCR of about 7 to 12 cycles. TCRdb independently ran MiXCR on the 5' RACE reads; one entry per CDR3 protein. The sample lists about 670,000 distinct CDR3 sequences, over 40% seen once, with 13% in the top ten. Sample: blood. The receptors were gathered from an elderly woman in good health.

A note on this clonotype: A clone one base away is much larger, so this may be a read error. This chain connects TRBV27 to TRBJ2-1; D gene ambiguous. The CDR3 extends over 16 amino acids. Looked up from germline, CDR1 is MNHEY and CDR2 is SMNVEV (reference sequence). This chain's CDR3 is CASSLGSQSSYNDQFF. The CDR3 region has the DNA TGTGCCAGCAGTTTGGGCAGCCAAAGCTCCTACAATGATCAGTTCTTC.

This clonotype has just one count. This clone may be a read error of a much larger clone one base away. V and J are TRBV7-9 and TRBJ2-1, with a weak D call TRBD2 (6 bases). The CDR3 sequence is 14 residues long. Germline V lookup: CDR1 SEHNR, CDR2 FQNEAQ (reference sequence). This CDR3 reads CASSSRETYSEQFF. Here the CDR3 DNA reads TGTGCCAGCAGCTCCCGGGAGACCTACAGTGAGCAGTTCTTC.

This clonotype was found once. CDR3 loop: CSASSPGVETQYF. The CDR3 DNA follows: TGCAGTGCTAGTAGCCCGGGAGTAGAGACCCAGTACTTC. This chain joins TRBV20-1 and TRBJ2-5, with D perhaps matching TRBD2 (6 bases). Deletions cut 3 bases from V and 4 bases from J, with 12 bases between. The germline V gene has CDR1 DFQATT and CDR2 SNEGSKA (reference sequence). The CDR3 length is 13 residues.

This clonotype was found a few times. The genes are TRBV20-1 and TRBJ1-2, with D possibly TRBD1 on 6 matching bases. The ends were cut back, 4 bases at V and 4 bases at J, with 16 bases in the middle. The CDR3 spans 14 residues. Germline lookup yields CDR1 DFQATT and CDR2 SNEGSKA (reference sequence). The CDR3 region is CSATFGGSLYGYTF. The DNA of the CDR3 is TGCAGTGCTACGTTTGGGGGCAGCCTCTATGGCTACACCTTC.

Turning to this clonotype: A clone one base away is much larger, so this may be a read error. This CDR3 reads CASYRDTGRSEQFF. The CDR3 DNA sequence: TGCGCCAGTTACCGGGACACCGGGAGGTCTGAGCAGTTCTTC. The J gene is TRBJ2-1, the V gene TRBV5-1, with D perhaps matching TRBD2 (7 bases). V was pared by 8 bases and J by 9 bases, with 21 bases between. The CDR3 runs 14 residues. From germline, CDR1 is SGHRS and CDR2 YFSETQ. The full variable domain, in which reference TRBV5-1 and TRBJ2-1 provide the parts outside the CDR3, is KAGVTQTPRYLIKTRGQQVTLSCSPISGHRSVSWYQQTPGQGLQFLFEYFSETQRNKGNFPGRFSGRQFSNSRSEMNVSTLELGDSALYLCASYRDTGRSEQFFGPGTRLTVL.

The table lists this clonotype with many counts. The chain has TRBV21-1 and TRBJ2-7. TRBV21-1 is a pseudogene locus. This CDR3 has 14 amino acids. For the CDR3, the DNA is TGTGCCAGCAGCAAAGAAGAGTTGGGGTACGAGCAGTACTTC. It translates to CASSKEELGYEQYF.